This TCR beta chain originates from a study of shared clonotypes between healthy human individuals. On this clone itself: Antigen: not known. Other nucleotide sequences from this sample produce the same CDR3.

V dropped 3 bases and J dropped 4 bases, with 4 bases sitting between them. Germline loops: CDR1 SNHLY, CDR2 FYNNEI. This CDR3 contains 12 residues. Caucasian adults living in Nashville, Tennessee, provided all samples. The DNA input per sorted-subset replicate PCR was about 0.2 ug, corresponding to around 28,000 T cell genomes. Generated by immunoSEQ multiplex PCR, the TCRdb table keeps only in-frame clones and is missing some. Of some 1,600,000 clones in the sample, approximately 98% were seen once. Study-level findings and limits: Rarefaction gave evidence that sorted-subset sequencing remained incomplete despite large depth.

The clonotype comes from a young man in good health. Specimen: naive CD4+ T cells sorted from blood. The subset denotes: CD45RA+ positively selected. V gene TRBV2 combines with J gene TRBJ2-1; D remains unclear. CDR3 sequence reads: CASSEGYNEQFF. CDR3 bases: TGTGCCAGCAGTGAGGGGTACAATGAGCAGTTCTTC.